This T cell receptor (beta chain) was found in a study of PD-1 blockade in classical Hodgkin lymphoma (dated by TCRdb to about 2020). Context from the whole study: The study used TCR beta sequencing and CyTOF to define a peripheral blood immune signature of response to PD-1 blockade in classical Hodgkin lymphoma. The paper's findings and limits, for the study overall: Only a single clinical trial cohort was studied, and what caused the repertoire differences, possibly disease activity or prior therapy, remained undefined. Baseline TCR diversity was reported to be lower in newly diagnosed patients than in healthy donors, and even lower in relapsed/refractory patients.

Here V drops 6 bases and J drops 10 bases, and the junction holds 3 bases not matched to any gene. CDR1 and CDR2, per the germline V gene, are SNHLY and FYNNEI. The CDR3 spans 11 residues, from the cysteine through the phenylalanine. Only the CDR3 region is kept as DNA, spanning 33 bases read in frame from base 1. Regarding this clone: The antigen it recognizes is unknown. Nothing much larger sits one base from this clone, and base qualities are not available.

Genomic DNA was isolated using the Qiagen DNeasy kit from unsorted PBMCs as well as from negatively selected CD4+ and CD8+ fractions. TCR beta CDR3 regions were subjected to amplification by immunoSEQ multiplex PCR with primers that anneal to V and J segments. A synthetic immune receptor repertoire was used to minimize amplification bias, and any residual bias was removed computationally once sequencing was done. The authors' pipeline ran thus. Repertoire diversity was quantified as the Shannon entropy index using custom Python scripts. Unsorted, CD4+ and CD8+ repertoires were analyzed separately, except for combined analyses in which CD4+ and CD8+ sequences were merged in silico. Imported from immuneACCESS, the table was reduced by TCRdb to in-frame sequences with V and J called. These copies leave out some clones; in studies compared against another copy, an unresolved V gene accounts for under half, and the cause of the remainder is not known. V, J and clone size were drawn from that table, and D and trimming were deduced from the DNA. The sample data list about 15,000 clones, and about 93% of these were observed just once. Of the sample, about 7% falls within the top ten clones.

The meaning of the sample's time point label: newly diagnosed, previously untreated cHL patient sample. PBMCs from patients with newly diagnosed, previously untreated classical Hodgkin lymphoma were sequenced as a comparison group for the relapsed/refractory trial patients. After peripheral blood was drawn into 8 mL Vacutainer Cell Preparation Tubes, PBMCs were isolated by centrifugation and then cryopreserved. The chain was built from TRBV2 and TRBJ1-1; 9 of the junction bases match TRBD1. The sequence was collected from a human donor with classical Hodgkin lymphoma. Sequencing used peripheral blood mononuclear cells (PBMCs). The CDR3 has the sequence CASRPGQGAFF. The nucleotide sequence reads as follows: TGTGCCAGCAGGCCGGGACAGGGAGCTTTCTTT.